This paragraph covers one T cell receptor (beta chain) sequence. Antigen: not known. When the RNA was reverse transcribed, random hexamers were used with an input of roughly 0.45 to 1 ug. TCRdb reprocessed the immunoSEQ multiplex PCR reads with MiXCR, giving one entry per CDR3 protein. The table has approximately 260,000 distinct CDR3 sequences, roughly 95% seen once. This sample was included in a study of CD8 T cells in Susac syndrome. Broader study findings: Within Susac syndrome CD4+ T cell repertoires, clonal expansion was not evident.

The sample comprised CD4+ T cells from PBMCs. The sequence was obtained from a human donor with Susac syndrome.

CDR3 DNA sequence: TGTGCCAGCAGCAAAAGCCGCCGGGCGTACGAGCAGTACTTC. It encodes CASSKSRRAYEQYF. The V call is TRBV13, the J call TRBJ2-7; no clear D. CDR3 length equals 14 residues. Germline V lookup: CDR1 PRHDT, CDR2 FYEKMQ (reference sequence). V lost 5 bases to trimming and J lost 4 bases, with 15 bases between them.